This T cell receptor (beta chain) emerged from a study of metastatic and nonmetastatic thyroid tumors. CDR1 SGDLS and CDR2 YYNGEE come from the germline V gene. V lost 4 bases to trimming and J lost 7 bases; unmatched junction nucleotides: 13. This CDR3 has 16 amino acids. Via MiXCR, TCRdb re-called the PCR reads. The sample holds around 52,000 clones, roughly 30% seen once. Prior to thyroid surgery, none of the patients had received any treatment. The TCR originated in a female donor with papillary thyroid cancer or a benign thyroid nodule (not recorded which). Some clones in this sample may be carry-over from other donors' samples. The chain recombines TRBV9 with TRBJ1-2; 10 nucleotides agree with TRBD1. The sequenced sample consisted of blood. The CDR3 reads CASSPWDRGTYFGYTF. The CDR3 bases are TGTGCCAGCAGCCCGTGGGACAGGGGAACGTATTTTGGCTACACCTTC.